Sequencing of this T cell receptor (beta chain) was carried out in a study of OX40 agonist ivuxolimab in advanced cancers. Some background on the complete study: The costimulatory receptor OX40 (CD134) was targeted by ivuxolimab, a fully human IgG2 agonistic monoclonal antibody. Patients were allowed to have had prior anti-PD-1, anti-PD-L1 or anti-CTLA-4 therapy, and 40% of the dose-escalation patients had been treated with checkpoint inhibitors. In the dose-escalation cohort, 65% to 90% of patients were male, and the mean age was approximately 55 years, with a range of about 23 to 85. Peripheral TCRbeta sequencing aimed to test whether ivuxolimab altered TCR sequence diversity and caused clonal T-cell expansion. Of the 50 to 55 dose-escalation patients, hepatocellular carcinoma was present in around 20, melanoma in approximately 15, renal cell carcinoma in 9 and head and neck cancer in 9. The paper describes the monotherapy dose-escalation part (N of about 54 patients) of the phase I trial of ivuxolimab. Three dose-escalation patients achieved partial responses, one with hepatocellular carcinoma and two with cutaneous melanoma. Intravenous ivuxolimab was administered to patients every 2 weeks at six dose levels: 0.01, 0.1, 0.3, 1.5, 3 and 10 mg/kg. General conclusions and limits of the study: After ivuxolimab, expanded clones were on average more numerous among CD8+ T cells than among CD4+ T cells. Low levels of normalized T-cell clonal expansion were also seen in some patients who did not respond. At doses of 0.1 to 3.0 mg/kg, clonal expansion of both CD4+ and CD8+ blood T cells was observed from baseline to week 6. Antigen specificity was not determined for the clonally expanded peripheral T cells. In the 0.1-3.0 mg/kg groups, partial responders were among the patients with the lowest normalized peripheral clonal expansion, particularly in CD8+ T cells.

For sequencing of the TCRbeta CDR3 region, genomic DNA was extracted from the sorted cells. The immunoSEQ Assay was used to sequence the TCRbeta CDR3 regions. TCRdb carries this immuneACCESS record with in-frame sequences only. Its versions omit some clonotypes, under half of them owing to an unresolved V gene in the studies checked, with the rest unexplained. Across this sample there are 50,000 to 80,000 clones, with about 90% seen only once. The top ten constitute about 5.6% of the sample. V loses 5 bases of germline sequence and J loses 1 base, and the interval between the two ends is 16 bases. CDR1 and CDR2 are drawn from the germline V gene: SNHLY, FYNNEI. Taken from cysteine to phenylalanine, the CDR3 has 16 residues. The only DNA kept is the CDR3, 48 bases in frame from the first base. The trial excluded patients who had a history of autoimmune disease or who were on systemic immunosuppression. Peripheral blood for TCR sequencing was collected from all dose cohorts at baseline, on cycle 4 day 1, and on cycle 7 day 1. Samples were obtained from an open-label, multicenter, first-in-human phase I dose-escalation trial of ivuxolimab. Adults with locally advanced or metastatic melanoma, renal cell, hepatocellular, or head and neck squamous cell carcinoma were enrolled in the trial. Before TCR sequencing, CD4+ T cells and CD8+ T cells were sorted from peripheral blood as separate populations.

On this clone itself: Its antigen is unknown. No quality values exist for individual bases; no much larger clone is one base distant.

The receptor was derived from an adult with an advanced solid tumor such as melanoma, head and neck, liver or kidney cancer. Rearrangement joined TRBV2 to TRBJ2-3, and the D gene may be TRBD1, 6 bases matching. Specimen: CD4+ or CD8+ T cells sorted from blood, collected in a trial of the OX40 agonist ivuxolimab. At the DNA level, the sequence is TGTGCCAGCAGTTACAGGGTCCCTATGGGCACAGATACGCAGTATTTT. The translation is CASSYRVPMGTDTQYF. Outside the CDR3, residues come from the reference TRBV2 and TRBJ2-3 proteins, so the full variable domain is: EPEVTQTPSHQVTQMGQEVILRCVPISNHLYFYWYRQILGQKVEFLVSFYNNEISEKSEIFDDQFSVERPDGSNFTLKIRSTKLEDSAMYFCASSYRVPMGTDTQYFGPGTRLTVL.